Given below is one TCR beta chain in context. This clone was observed once. This clone's antigen is unknown. No base qualities exist here, and no much larger clone lies one base off it. Via the germline V gene, CDR1 is MGHRA and CDR2 YSYEKL. The CDR3 spans 17 residues, from the cysteine through the phenylalanine. CDR3 DNA is the only sequence kept; it has 51 bases, read in frame from the first base. V is pared back by 0 bases and J by 8 bases, with 19 bases lying between the germline termini. The method was the immunoSEQ multiplex PCR assay. Not all clones reach the TCRdb copy of this immuneACCESS table, which keeps in-frame sequences only. Checked studies attribute under half of the gap to unresolved V genes and leave the rest unexplained. This sample holds some 66,000 clones; about 82% were observed only once. The ten largest clones add up to roughly 5% of the sample. This entry belongs to a study of control samples from healthy donors and cancer patients (dated by TCRdb to between 2020 and 2021).

The sequenced material came from blood. The rearrangement joined TRBV4-1 to TRBJ1-4; the D gene cannot be named for sure. This sequence was found in a man in his forties or fifties in good health. The nucleotide sequence is TGCGCCAGCAGCCAAGATCTTGGATGGGTAAAGCCCGAAAAACTGTTTTTT. Its protein product is CASSQDLGWVKPEKLFF.